This is a list of T cell receptor beta chains from one sample in a study of blood T cell repertoires in COVID-19. TCRdb keeps only in-frame clones here, not all; method: immunoSEQ multiplex PCR. Here the sample spans hundreds of thousands of clones, about nine tenths being singletons. The sequencing sample was made of peripheral blood. Every receptor here comes from an older woman with acute or convalescent COVID-19. Each CDR3 is given with its conserved first and last residue. The D gene is left open where the match is weak. Expanded clones are given a class, and other clones once, few, many or no size at all.

TRBV6-6	TRBJ1-4	.	.	CASSYKPWLREEKLFF	TGTGCCAGCAGTTACAAACCCTGGTTGAGGGAGGAAAAACTGTTTTTT
TRBV9	TRBJ1-1	.	.	CASSVEGAPEAFF	TGTGCCAGCAGCGTAGAAGGAGCCCCTGAAGCTTTCTTT
TRBV14	TRBJ1-2	.	TRBD1	CASSQLTGSYGYTF	TGTGCCAGCAGCCAGCTGACAGGGTCTTATGGCTACACCTTC
TRBV6-6	TRBJ2-1	once	.	CASTQESNEQFF	TGTGCCAGCACCCAAGAGAGCAATGAGCAGTTCTTC
TRBV27	TRBJ1-1	.	TRBD1	CASALAGTGGFSTEAFF	TGTGCCAGCGCCCTAGCAGGGACAGGGGGTTTCAGCACTGAAGCTTTCTTT
TRBV12-3/TRBV12-4	TRBJ2-7	.	.	CASSQGNTYEQYF	TGTGCCAGTTCACAGGGTAACACCTACGAGCAGTACTTC
TRBV5-1	TRBJ2-1	.	.	CASSLAGGLGNEQFF	TGCGCCAGCAGCTTGGCTGGAGGGCTGGGGAATGAGCAGTTCTTC
TRBV6-5	TRBJ1-2	.	TRBD1	CASRRGQGVFGYTF	TGTGCCAGCAGGAGGGGACAGGGGGTGTTTGGCTACACCTTC
TRBV7-2	TRBJ1-6	.	.	CASSSGDSPLHF	TGTGCCAGCAGCTCGGGAGATTCACCCCTCCACTTT
TRBV3-1/TRBV3-2	TRBJ2-7	few	TRBD2	CASSQGWELAGHEQYF	TGTGCCAGCAGCCAAGGATGGGAATTAGCGGGTCACGAGCAGTACTTC
TRBV7-7	TRBJ2-5	once	.	CASSFGRRIQETQYF	TGTGCTAGCAGCTTCGGCAGGAGGATTCAAGAGACCCAGTACTTC
TRBV19	TRBJ1-5	.	.	CATREGRVNQPQHF	TGTGCCACCCGGGAAGGTCGCGTCAATCAGCCCCAGCATTTT
TRBV29-1	TRBJ1-1	once	.	CSALGTLGTEAFF	TGCAGCGCCTTGGGGACTTTAGGGACTGAAGCTTTCTTT
TRBV30	TRBJ1-6	.	.	CAWTKTRVEGYNSPLHF	TGTGCCTGGACTAAGACCCGAGTAGAGGGATATAATTCACCCCTCCACTTT
TRBV19	TRBJ1-1	.	.	CASSIGRTNTEAFF	TGTGCCAGTAGTATAGGTCGCACAAACACTGAAGCTTTCTTT
TRBV18	TRBJ1-5	once	.	CASSPQTLRTNQPQHF	TGTGCCAGCTCACCACAAACCCTTCGTACAAATCAGCCCCAGCATTTT
TRBV9	TRBJ2-2	.	.	CASSVGAAGATTGELFF	TGTGCCAGCAGCGTAGGGGCGGCAGGGGCGACCACCGGGGAGCTGTTTTTT
TRBV7-9	TRBJ1-5	.	.	CASIRQPQHF	TGTGCCAGCATTCGTCAGCCCCAGCATTTT
TRBV5-1	TRBJ2-7	.	.	CASSLDPGANEQYF	TGCGCCAGCAGCTTGGATCCAGGGGCGAACGAGCAGTACTTC
TRBV5-1	TRBJ2-5	once	TRBD1	CASSSRFEQGPQETQYF	TGCGCCAGCAGCTCGCGATTCGAACAGGGGCCCCAAGAGACCCAGTACTTC
TRBV20-1	TRBJ2-7	.	TRBD1	CSAQTGYEQYF	TGCAGTGCCCAGACAGGGTACGAGCAGTACTTC
TRBV7-3	TRBJ1-2	.	.	CASSLGGANNYGYTF	TGTGCCAGCAGCTTAGGAGGGGCAAATAACTATGGCTACACCTTC
TRBV7-9	TRBJ1-2	.	.	CASSPPRGTLYGYTF	TGTGCCAGCAGCCCCCCCAGGGGAACTCTCTATGGCTACACCTTC
TRBV6-6	TRBJ1-4	few	.	CASSPLAPLSVPATNEKLFF	TGTGCCAGCAGCCCCCTGGCCCCCCTTAGCGTACCTGCAACTAATGAAAAACTGTTTTTT
TRBV2	TRBJ1-1	.	.	CASSTGSGGAFF	TGTGCCAGCAGTACAGGATCCGGTGGAGCTTTCTTT
TRBV5-8	TRBJ1-1	once	TRBD1	CASSRTAGTVGSRNEAFF	TGTGCCAGCAGCCGAACTGCCGGGACAGTTGGGAGTAGGAACGAAGCTTTCTTT
TRBV7-2	TRBJ2-5	.	.	CASSLETGLLRQTQYF	TGTGCCAGCAGCTTAGAGACGGGACTGCTCCGTCAGACCCAGTACTTC
TRBV6-5	TRBJ1-4	.	TRBD1	CASSLGGQGYEKLFF	TGTGCCAGCAGTTTAGGCGGACAGGGATATGAAAAACTGTTTTTT
TRBV5-8	TRBJ1-5	.	.	CASSLVGTHSNQPQHF	TGTGCCAGCAGCTTGGTCGGGACACATAGCAATCAGCCCCAGCATTTT
TRBV2	TRBJ2-4	.	.	CASEGDRLSLAKNIQYF	TGTGCCAGCGAAGGGGATCGGTTGAGTCTAGCCAAAAACATTCAGTACTTC
TRBV7-9	TRBJ2-1	.	TRBD1	CASSLQQGASNEQFF	TGTGCCAGCAGCTTACAACAGGGGGCGAGTAATGAGCAGTTCTTC
TRBV4-3	TRBJ2-1	.	TRBD2	CASSQESGRTYNEQFF	TGCGCCAGCAGCCAGGAAAGCGGGAGAACCTACAATGAGCAGTTCTTC
TRBV6-5	TRBJ2-2	.	.	CASSSSHFAGELFF	TGTGCCAGCAGTAGCTCCCATTTCGCCGGGGAGCTGTTTTTT
TRBV5-4	TRBJ2-5	.	.	CASSFRQAETQYF	TGTGCCAGCAGCTTCCGACAAGCAGAGACCCAGTACTTC
TRBV2	TRBJ1-5	few	TRBD1	CASSAGQGNQPQHF	TGTGCCAGCAGTGCGGGACAGGGCAATCAGCCCCAGCATTTT
TRBV10-3	TRBJ2-7	.	TRBD1	CAIRGRQGPSSYEQYF	TGTGCCATCAGGGGGAGACAGGGACCGAGCTCCTACGAGCAGTACTTC
TRBV11-2	TRBJ2-5	.	TRBD2	CASSSAGGQETQYF	TGTGCCAGCAGCTCCGCGGGGGGGCAAGAGACCCAGTACTTC
TRBV5-1	TRBJ2-1	.	.	CASSLGSRGSYNEQFF	TGCGCCAGCAGCTTGGGTTCCCGGGGATCCTACAATGAGCAGTTCTTC
TRBV19	TRBJ1-1	.	.	CASSIAPIGPEGMNTEAFF	TGTGCCAGTAGTATAGCGCCCATCGGACCGGAGGGCATGAACACTGAAGCTTTCTTT
TRBV7-2	TRBJ2-7	.	TRBD2	CASSLAAGANEQYF	TGTGCCAGCAGCTTAGCAGCGGGAGCGAACGAGCAGTACTTC
TRBV25-1	TRBJ2-2	few	.	CASSGLGPGELFF	TGTGCCAGCAGTGGGCTGGGGCCCGGGGAGCTGTTTTTT
TRBV3-1/TRBV3-2	TRBJ1-1	.	.	CASSQDGGGTEAFF	TGTGCCAGCAGCCAAGATGGGGGGGGAACTGAAGCTTTCTTT
TRBV5-5	TRBJ1-1	.	TRBD1	CASSSGDRGNTEAFF	TGTGCCAGCAGCTCGGGGGACAGGGGTAACACTGAAGCTTTCTTT
TRBV29-1	TRBJ2-7	.	TRBD1	CSVEGPGQGDEQYF	TGCAGCGTTGAAGGACCGGGACAGGGTGATGAGCAGTACTTC
TRBV27	TRBJ1-4	.	.	CASRAGGGLEKLFF	TGTGCCAGCAGGGCCGGCGGGGGGCTTGAAAAACTGTTTTTT
TRBV5-8	TRBJ1-2	.	.	CASSLAWSGTLFNYGYTF	TGTGCCAGCAGCTTGGCCTGGTCAGGCACTCTTTTTAACTATGGCTACACCTTC
TRBV28	TRBJ1-1	.	.	CASSANTGRNTEAFF	TGTGCCAGCAGTGCCAATACAGGGAGGAACACTGAAGCTTTCTTT
TRBV5-1	TRBJ2-3	.	TRBD1	CASSSYRDRGTYSTDTQYF	TGCGCCAGCAGCTCCTACCGGGACAGGGGGACATATAGCACAGATACGCAGTATTTT
TRBV6-5	TRBJ2-3	.	TRBD2	CASSYSGGESTDTQYF	TGTGCCAGCAGTTATAGCGGGGGGGAAAGCACAGATACGCAGTATTTT
TRBV7-3	TRBJ1-2	once	.	CASSPDTNYGYTF	TGTGCCAGCAGCCCGGACACAAACTATGGCTACACCTTC
TRBV7-2	TRBJ2-2	.	TRBD2	CASSGLAGASPSGELFF	TGTGCCAGCAGTGGACTAGCGGGAGCCTCACCTAGCGGGGAGCTGTTTTTT
TRBV2	TRBJ1-5	.	.	CASMETGGNRPQHF	TGTGCCAGCATGGAAACGGGGGGGAACCGGCCCCAGCATTTT
TRBV18	TRBJ2-2	.	TRBD1	CASSPRQGGANTGELFF	TGTGCCAGCTCACCAAGACAGGGCGGAGCGAACACCGGGGAGCTGTTTTTT
TRBV6-2/TRBV6-3	TRBJ2-5	.	TRBD2	CASSYLAAPRLAGDYYF	TGTGCCAGCAGTTACCTCGCAGCTCCCCGTCTAGCGGGCGACTACTACTTC
TRBV14	TRBJ1-3	.	.	CASTQTGFGNTIYF	TGTGCCAGCACCCAAACGGGTTTCGGAAACACCATATATTTT
TRBV6-5	TRBJ1-5	.	.	CASSPRQNQPQHF	TGTGCCAGCAGCCCCCGTCAGAATCAGCCCCAGCATTTT
TRBV3-1/TRBV3-2	TRBJ2-2	.	.	CASSSPGDNTGELFF	TGTGCCAGCAGCTCCCCCGGGGATAACACCGGGGAGCTGTTTTTT
TRBV19	TRBJ1-4	.	.	CASTPDRYNEKLFF	TGTGCCAGTACACCAGACAGGTATAATGAAAAACTGTTTTTT
TRBV19	TRBJ1-1	.	TRBD1	CASSIVAGGDTEAFF	TGTGCCAGTAGTATAGTCGCAGGGGGTGACACTGAAGCTTTCTTT